A selection of T cell receptor beta chains follows, all from one sample in a study of blood T cell repertoires in COVID-19. TCRdb's copy holds only in-frame clones and misses some; the assay was immunoSEQ multiplex PCR. The sample comprises 110,000 to 150,000 clones, about 76% of which are singletons, and around 12% rests with the top ten. The sequencing input was peripheral blood. The receptors here all came from a man older than 75 with acute or convalescent COVID-19. The CDR3 runs from the conserved cysteine through the conserved F or W. A D gene is named only where the DNA matches it firmly. Size is omitted from some rows. Given values are once, few, many or a class for expanded clones.

V gene: TRBV24-1
J gene: TRBJ1-2
D gene: TRBD1
clone size: few
CDR3 DNA: TGTGCCACCAGTGCCGCGACAGGGGGGATTGAGGACTACACCTTC
CDR3 protein: CATSAATGGIEDYTF

V gene: TRBV5-1
J gene: TRBJ2-3
D gene: -
clone size: once
CDR3 DNA: TGCGCCAGCAGCTCCTTCACAGATACGCAGTATTTT
CDR3 protein: CASSSFTDTQYF

V gene: TRBV7-3
J gene: TRBJ2-3
D gene: TRBD2
clone size: -
CDR3 DNA: TGTGCCAGCAATCGGGGGGGCCCCACAGATACGCAGTATTTT
CDR3 protein: CASNRGGPTDTQYF

V gene: TRBV2
J gene: TRBJ1-5
D gene: TRBD1
clone size: -
CDR3 DNA: TGTGCCAGCAGTGGGCAGGGGGTAGGCAATCAGCCCCAGCATTTT
CDR3 protein: CASSGQGVGNQPQHF

V gene: TRBV5-5
J gene: TRBJ1-4
D gene: TRBD1
clone size: -
CDR3 DNA: TGTGCCAGCAGCCGAACAGGGGGTAATGAAAAACTGTTTTTT
CDR3 protein: CASSRTGGNEKLFF

V gene: TRBV5-6
J gene: TRBJ2-7
D gene: TRBD1
clone size: -
CDR3 DNA: TGTGCCAGCAGCTTGGGGGACAGGGACGAGCAGTACTTC
CDR3 protein: CASSLGDRDEQYF

V gene: TRBV9
J gene: TRBJ2-1
D gene: TRBD2
clone size: once
CDR3 DNA: TGTGCCAGCAGCGAAGATTTAGGACTAGCGGGGGGTCAGGCCCAGTTCTTC
CDR3 protein: CASSEDLGLAGGQAQFF

V gene: TRBV2
J gene: TRBJ1-4
D gene: TRBD1
clone size: -
CDR3 DNA: TGTGCCAGCACCCGGGACAGGATTACAACTAATGAAAAACTGTTTTTT
CDR3 protein: CASTRDRITTNEKLFF

V gene: TRBV7-9
J gene: TRBJ2-7
D gene: TRBD1
clone size: -
CDR3 DNA: TGTGCCAGCAGCTATTCCTCAGGACAGGACCCTAGGGAGCAGTACTTC
CDR3 protein: CASSYSSGQDPREQYF

V gene: TRBV10-3
J gene: TRBJ1-5
D gene: -
clone size: few
CDR3 DNA: TGTGCCATCAGTGAGTCGAGGAATCAGCCCCAGCATTTT
CDR3 protein: CAISESRNQPQHF

V gene: TRBV24-1
J gene: TRBJ2-2
D gene: TRBD2
clone size: -
CDR3 DNA: TGTGCCACCGGGGGGACTAGCGCAACCCAGAACACCGGGGAGCTGTTTTTT
CDR3 protein: CATGGTSATQNTGELFF

V gene: TRBV19
J gene: TRBJ2-7
D gene: TRBD2
clone size: few
CDR3 DNA: TGTGCCAGTAATCAGGGAGGGTACGAGCAGTACTTC
CDR3 protein: CASNQGGYEQYF

V gene: TRBV7-3
J gene: TRBJ2-2
D gene: -
clone size: -
CDR3 DNA: TGTGCCAGCAGCCGGCAGGGTCGCGCCGGGGAGCTGTTTTTT
CDR3 protein: CASSRQGRAGELFF

V gene: TRBV4-3
J gene: TRBJ1-2
D gene: TRBD1
clone size: once
CDR3 DNA: TGCGCCAGCAGCCCTGGGACAGGGGAGGACTATGGCTACACCTTC
CDR3 protein: CASSPGTGEDYGYTF

V gene: TRBV7-6
J gene: TRBJ2-3
D gene: -
clone size: few
CDR3 DNA: TGTGCCAGCAGCCAGGGGGGCAATACGCAGTATTTT
CDR3 protein: CASSQGGNTQYF